Shown below are 29 T cell receptor beta chains from a single sample sequenced in a study of blood T cell repertoires in COVID-19 (dated by TCRdb to the early 2020s). Receptors were amplified or captured by the immunoSEQ multiplex PCR assay. Imported from immuneACCESS, the table was reduced by TCRdb to in-frame sequences with V and J called. These copies leave out some clones; in studies compared against another copy, an unresolved V gene accounts for under half, and the cause of the remainder is not known. In all, the sample holds 300,000 to 450,000 clones, and roughly 85% of those were seen once. The top ten hold approximately 3.7% of the sample. The sample was peripheral blood. Receptor source: a woman between 18 and 29 years old with acute or convalescent COVID-19.

The gene calls are TRBV9 and TRBJ1-6; D unclear. The germline V gene encodes CDR1 SGDLS and CDR2 YYNGEE. The CDR3 is made up of 13 amino acids. V was clipped by 2 bases and J by 10 bases, with 10 bases between them. The CDR3 nucleotides are TGTGCCAGCAGCGTCGGGATTGGCTCACCCCTCCACTTT. It specifies CASSVGIGSPLHF.

The chain employs TRBV20-1 and TRBJ1-1, with D possibly being TRBD1 (6 bases). Trimming took 6 bases from V and 8 from J, leaving 13 bases between them. Per germline, CDR1 DFQATT and CDR2 SNEGSKA (reference sequence). CDR3 size: 11 residues. CDR3 protein: CSAQGPGEAFF. The CDR3 DNA follows: TGCAGTGCCCAGGGGCCAGGAGAAGCTTTCTTT.

V and J are TRBV5-4 and TRBJ1-1; D is undetermined. The CDR3 length is 14 residues. The ends were cut back, 1 base at V and 0 bases at J, with 7 bases in the middle. Germline V gene data show CDR1 as SGHNT and CDR2 as YYREEE (reference sequence). The CDR3 DNA follows: TGTGCCAGCAGCTTGAGCACCGTGAACACTGAAGCTTTCTTT. This codes for CASSLSTVNTEAFF.

The chain combines TRBV6-5 with TRBJ1-6; possible D gene TRBD1, 5 bases. Germline V gene lookup returns CDR1 MNHEY and CDR2 SVGAGI. This CDR3 is 15 amino acids long. V lost 4 bases, J lost 13 bases, and 20 bases lay in between. CDR3 coding DNA: TGTGCCAGCAGTTCTAAAAGGGACTCACCTGACCCCCTCCACTTT. Residues: CASSSKRDSPDPLHF.

The chain is built from TRBV5-6 and TRBJ1-2; 7 positions match TRBD1. Trimming at V came to 5 bases and at J to 5 bases, leaving 6 bases not matched to a gene. Germline assignment: CDR1 SGHDT and CDR2 YYEEEE. The CDR3 consists of 13 residues. CDR3 in DNA: TGTGCCAGCAGGTTGACAGGGAATTATGGCTACACCTTC. Translation gives CASRLTGNYGYTF.

This clone is a singleton in its sample. Other DNA sequences in this specimen translate into the identical CDR3. The J gene is TRBJ2-1, the V gene TRBV28, with TRBD2 matching 8 bases. Losses at the gene ends were 6 bases for V and 8 bases for J; bases not matched to a gene: 9. Germline V gene sequence: CDR1 MDHEN, CDR2 SYDVKM. This CDR3 region has 14 residues. DNA of the CDR3: TGTGCCAGCAGCCCTCCCGGACTAGCCGATGAGCAGTTCTTC. The encoded protein is CASSPPGLADEQFF.

This rearrangement joins TRBV24-1 to TRBJ1-4; the match to TRBD1 covers 8 bases. V lost 3 bases, J lost 8 bases, and 10 bases stayed unmatched. This CDR3 spans 16 amino acids. The germline V gene encodes CDR1 KGHDR and CDR2 SFDVKD. The CDR3 DNA sequence: TGTGCCACCAGTGATCAGCGCGGACAGGGCAACGAAAAACTGTTTTTT. This codes for CATSDQRGQGNEKLFF.

The J gene is TRBJ2-2, the V gene TRBV5-1; D ambiguous. The CDR3 has 14 residues. Germline V gives CDR1 SGHRS, CDR2 YFSETQ. V was clipped by 7 bases and J by 1 base, with 11 bases between them. CDR3: CASLAEENTGELFF. DNA of the CDR3: TGCGCCAGCCTTGCGGAAGAGAACACCGGGGAGCTGTTTTTT. The whole variable domain, remainder taken from reference TRBV5-1 and TRBJ2-2, is KAGVTQTPRYLIKTRGQQVTLSCSPISGHRSVSWYQQTPGQGLQFLFEYFSETQRNKGNFPGRFSGRQFSNSRSEMNVSTLELGDSALYLCASLAEENTGELFFGEGSRLTVL.

This chain connects TRBV30 to TRBJ1-5; perhaps TRBD1 as D (5 bases). V gave up 4 bases and J gave up 7 bases, with 17 bases separating them. Germline loops: CDR1 GTSNPN, CDR2 SVGIG (reference sequence). The length of the CDR3 is 14 residues. This chain's CDR3 is CAWTLRGGWQPQHF. The DNA for the CDR3 is TGTGCCTGGACCCTCCGGGGGGGGTGGCAGCCCCAGCATTTT.

The rearrangement uses TRBV5-6 and TRBJ1-1, with D possibly being TRBD1 (6 bases). The CDR3 sequence is 14 residues long. Germline loops: CDR1 SGHDT, CDR2 YYEEEE. V dropped 5 bases and J dropped 0 bases, with 11 bases sitting between them. In DNA, the CDR3 is TGTGCCAGCAGGATAGGGGGGGTGAACACTGAAGCTTTCTTT. Encoded protein: CASRIGGVNTEAFF.

For the CDR3, the DNA is TGCGCCAGCAGCTTGCAGTTTGGGAACACTGAAGCTTTCTTT. This encodes CASSLQFGNTEAFF. The genes are TRBV5-1 and TRBJ1-1; no clear D gene. CDR1 and CDR2 from the germline V gene are SGHRS and YFSETQ. The CDR3 runs 14 residues. Trimming removed 1 base from V and 1 base from J, with 8 bases in between.

This clone was seen once. The V call is TRBV6-5, the J call TRBJ2-5, with 7 positions matching TRBD1. CDR3 length: 15 residues. Looked up from germline, CDR1 is MNHEY and CDR2 is SVGAGI. The J segment lost 5 bases and the V segment lost 5 bases, leaving 11 bases of the junction unmatched. The CDR3 DNA reads TGTGCCAGCAGTAATCCCAAACAGGGGTCCGAGACCCAGTACTTC. Its protein product is CASSNPKQGSETQYF.

The gene calls are TRBV27 and TRBJ1-5, with 10 bases matching TRBD1. V trimming: 5 bases; J trimming: 5 bases; junction bases outside the gene matches: 9. CDR1 is MNHEY, CDR2 SMNVEV, per germline (reference sequence). This CDR3 is 16 amino acids long. CDR3 sequence (DNA): TGTGCCAGCAGTCCGAGGACAGGGGGTGCCTATCAGCCCCAGCATTTT. This codes for CASSPRTGGAYQPQHF.

The J gene is TRBJ2-5, the V gene TRBV14, with TRBD1 identical over 8 bases. Germline V gene lookup returns CDR1 SGHDN and CDR2 FVKESK. The CDR3 runs to 16 residues. Trimming cost V 1 base and J 5 bases; bases outside gene matches: 9. In DNA form, the CDR3 reads TGTGCCAGCAGCCAAGCATGGTCAGGGGGCACGGAGACCCAGTACTTC. This gives the protein CASSQAWSGGTETQYF.

There are a few counts of this clone. The chain uses TRBV6-1 and TRBJ1-5, with no clear D. CDR1 and CDR2 from the germline V gene are MNHNS and SASEGT. V was trimmed by 3 bases and J by 1 base, leaving 10 bases between them. The CDR3 loop spans 15 amino acids. CDR3 coding DNA: TGTGCCAGCAGTGAGTACGGGTACAGCAATCAGCCCCAGCATTTT. It yields the protein CASSEYGYSNQPQHF.

The J gene is TRBJ2-3, the V gene TRBV2; D is possibly TRBD1 (6 bases). This CDR3 is 13 amino acids long. V lost 11 bases, J lost 0 bases, and 12 bases lay in between. Germline V gene lookup returns CDR1 SNHLY and CDR2 FYNNEI. The CDR3 DNA follows: TGTGCCGTACAGGGTCTAAGCACAGATACGCAGTATTTT. Residues: CAVQGLSTDTQYF.

V usage is TRBV5-6 and J usage is TRBJ1-6, with 8 bases that match TRBD1. Germline V gene data show CDR1 as SGHDT and CDR2 as YYEEEE. V gave up 4 bases and J gave up 12 bases; unmatched junction bases: 6. The CDR3 consists of 13 residues. For the CDR3, the DNA is TGTGCCAGCAGCGTACAACAGGGGGAACCCCTCCACTTT. Its translation is CASSVQQGEPLHF.

The rearrangement uses TRBV9 and TRBJ1-1, with unresolved D. Trimming pared 4 bases from V and 5 bases from J, leaving 18 bases between. CDR3 length: 15 residues. Germline V gives CDR1 SGDLS, CDR2 YYNGEE. In DNA, the CDR3 is TGTGCCAGCAGCCCGAGGGTGAGCTTAAGGACTGAAGCTTTCTTT. Its translation is CASSPRVSLRTEAFF.

This clone came up many times. V and J are TRBV2 and TRBJ1-1, with D hard to call. The CDR3 consists of 13 residues. Per germline, CDR1 SNHLY and CDR2 FYNNEI. V was trimmed by 6 bases and J by 1 base, leaving 9 bases between them. CDR3 nucleotide sequence: TGTGCCAGCAGCCGGGAGCCGAACACTGAAGCTTTCTTT. Protein: CASSREPNTEAFF.

The gene calls are TRBV6-5 and TRBJ2-7; TRBD1 might be the D (5 bases). Germline CDR1 is MNHEY and CDR2 is SVGAGI. The CDR3 is 14 residues long. Trimming removed 7 bases at V and 4 bases at J, with 17 bases between. This CDR3 reads CASMTQDILYEQYF. DNA for the CDR3: TGTGCCAGCATGACTCAGGACATACTATACGAGCAGTACTTC.

The chain is built from TRBV19 and TRBJ1-3; 8 nucleotides line up with TRBD1. The V segment lost 3 bases and the J segment 7 bases; nucleotides outside the gene matches: 5. In germline, CDR1 is LNHDA, CDR2 SQIVND (reference sequence). There are 14 residues in the CDR3. The CDR3: CASSMWTGTNTIYF. The DNA for the CDR3 is TGTGCCAGTAGTATGTGGACAGGGACCAACACCATATATTTT.

The rearrangement uses TRBV5-6 and TRBJ1-5; possible D gene TRBD1, 6 bases. This CDR3 has 13 residues. Germline CDR1 SGHDT, CDR2 YYEEEE. With 2 bases removed from V and 5 bases from J, the gap between germline ends came to 8 bases. The CDR3 is CASSLQGYQPQHF. The DNA of the CDR3 is TGTGCCAGCAGCTTACAGGGATATCAGCCCCAGCATTTT.

V and J are TRBV25-1 and TRBJ2-2; weak D call: TRBD2 (5 bases). V lost 1 base to trimming and J lost 7 bases, with 7 bases between them. Germline loops: CDR1 MGHDK, CDR2 SYGVNS. This CDR3 has 13 amino acids. The CDR3 loop is CASSEWGVGELFF. Written as DNA, the CDR3 is TGTGCCAGCAGTGAATGGGGAGTCGGGGAGCTGTTTTTT. The entire variable domain, with the rest obtained from reference TRBV25-1 and TRBJ2-2, is as follows: EADIYQTPRYLVIGTGKKITLECSQTMGHDKMYWYQQDPGMELHLIHYSYGVNSTEKGDLSSESTVSRIRTEHFPLTLESARPSHTSQYLCASSEWGVGELFFGEGSRLTVL.

This chain links TRBV10-2 with TRBJ2-1; 10 bases are a match to TRBD1. Germline lookup yields CDR1 WSHSY and CDR2 SAAADI. V lost 3 bases to trimming and J lost 8 bases; unmatched junction nucleotides: 7. This CDR3 spans 15 amino acids. The CDR3 nucleotides are TGCGCCAGCAGTGACCCGACAGGGGGCCTGTATGAGCAGTTCTTC. Its protein product is CASSDPTGGLYEQFF.

The chain is built from TRBV15 and TRBJ2-7, with TRBD2 matching 7 bases. The germline V gene encodes CDR1 LNHNV and CDR2 YYDKDF (reference sequence). J gave up 3 bases and V 8 bases, and 7 bases lay outside the gene matches. The CDR3 is 13 amino acids. In DNA form, the CDR3 reads TGTGCCACCGGAAGCGGGATTGTCTACGAGCAGTACTTC. It yields the protein CATGSGIVYEQYF.

This chain connects TRBV28 to TRBJ2-2, with a possible D match to TRBD1 (6 bases). Trimming removed 9 bases from V and 7 bases from J, with 15 bases in between. This CDR3 spans 13 amino acids. Germline values: CDR1 MDHEN, CDR2 SYDVKM. The CDR3 loop reads CASGTPSSGELFF. Here the CDR3 DNA reads TGTGCCAGTGGGACACCCAGTAGCGGGGAGCTGTTTTTT.

The rearrangement joins TRBV19 to TRBJ1-6; possibly TRBD1 for D (5 bases). Trimming took off 2 bases at V and 9 bases at J, with 11 bases between the two ends. This CDR3 comprises 14 residues. Germline V gives CDR1 LNHDA, CDR2 SQIVND (reference sequence). The DNA for the CDR3 is TGTGCCAGTAGTATACCGACAGTAGGTTCACCCCTCCACTTT. Protein sequence: CASSIPTVGSPLHF. Filled out from reference TRBV19 and TRBJ1-6, the complete variable domain reads DGGITQSPKYLFRKEGQNVTLSCEQNLNHDAMYWYRQDPGQGLRLIYYSQIVNDFQKGDIAEGYSVSREKKESFPLTVTSAQKNPTAFYLCASSIPTVGSPLHFGNGTRLTVT.

The V gene is TRBV18, the J gene TRBJ1-1; a weak D match, TRBD1 (6 bases). V was pared by 3 bases and J by 13 bases, with 18 bases between. Germline V gene sequence: CDR1 KGHSH, CDR2 LQKENI. This CDR3 spans 13 amino acids. The CDR3 nucleotides are TGTGCCAGCTCACCCAGCCGAGGACAGCCCTTTTTCTTT. Translated, it gives CASSPSRGQPFFF.

This clone was observed once. This chain connects TRBV13 to TRBJ1-2, with D perhaps matching TRBD1 (5 bases). Germline V gives CDR1 PRHDT, CDR2 FYEKMQ (reference sequence). The CDR3 totals 13 residues. V gave up 0 bases and J gave up 12 bases, with 14 bases separating them. CDR3 sequence: CASSLGRGVFNTF. CDR3 sequence (DNA): TGTGCCAGCAGCTTAGGTCGGGGGGTCTTTAACACCTTC.